The 30 T cell receptor beta chains in this list originate from one sample, sequenced in a study of shared clonotypes between healthy human individuals. Assay used: immunoSEQ multiplex PCR; TCRdb lists only in-frame clones, some missing. The sample lists 750,000 to 1,000,000 clones, nearly 95% seen once, with around 24% in the top ten. Terminally differentiated effector memory CD45RA+ cells were left out of the naive CD8 fraction, which was CD45RO-negative and positively selected for CCR7. Sequenced: naive CD8+ T cells sorted from blood. The receptors come from a man between 25 and 39 years old in good health.

J is TRBJ2-1 and V is TRBV19, with 7 bases that match TRBD2. Germline assignment: CDR1 LNHDA and CDR2 SQIVND (reference sequence). V lost 5 bases and J lost 0; bases outside the gene matches: 16. This CDR3 is 19 amino acids long. The CDR3: CASSPGPRVAGASYNEQFF. CDR3 nucleotides: TGTGCCAGTAGTCCCGGTCCCCGAGTAGCGGGTGCCTCCTACAATGAGCAGTTCTTC.

The chain links TRBV14 to TRBJ2-1; possible D gene TRBD2, 5 bases. With 4 bases removed from V and 1 base from J, the gap between germline ends came to 14 bases. Germline V gene lookup returns CDR1 SGHDN and CDR2 FVKESK. This CDR3 comprises 16 residues. CDR3 in amino acids: CASSPSTRASYNEQFF. The CDR3 DNA sequence: TGTGCCAGCAGCCCCTCAACTAGGGCGTCCTACAATGAGCAGTTCTTC.

This clone was picked up one time. The V call is TRBV29-1, the J call TRBJ2-1; the D gene is possibly TRBD1 (5 bases). This CDR3 has 17 amino acids. V was clipped by 6 bases and J by 4 bases, with 25 bases between them. Germline V CDR1 and CDR2: SQVTM, ANQGSEA. The CDR3 region has the DNA TGCAGCGTAGAGAGGCCGGACACTCAATGGGGTTACAATGAGCAGTTCTTC. Translating gives CSVERPDTQWGYNEQFF.

The chain couples TRBV27 to TRBJ1-1, with 8 bases that match TRBD1. This CDR3 has 13 residues. Germline assignment: CDR1 MNHEY and CDR2 SMNVEV (reference sequence). J gave up 4 bases and V 5 bases, and 3 bases lay outside the gene matches. For the CDR3, the DNA is TGTGCCAGCAGTATACAGGGGGGCACTGAAGCTTTCTTT. Its translation: CASSIQGGTEAFF.

V and J are TRBV7-8 and TRBJ2-2; TRBD1 matches 8 bases. The CDR3 spans 15 residues. V dropped 4 bases and J dropped 5; count of bases not matched to a gene: 6. Germline V gene sequence: CDR1 SGHVS, CDR2 FQNEAQ. The chain's CDR3 is CASSSEGQATGELFF. Here the CDR3 DNA reads TGTGCCAGCAGCTCAGAGGGACAGGCGACCGGGGAGCTGTTTTTT.

The chain uses TRBV13 and TRBJ2-7, with D perhaps matching TRBD1 (6 bases). The V end lost 5 bases, the J end lost 5 bases, and 13 bases lay between the germline ends. Germline V CDR1 and CDR2: PRHDT, FYEKMQ (reference sequence). CDR3 length: 13 amino acids. The CDR3 DNA reads TGTGCCAGCAGCCCGAATACAGGGCACGAGCAGTACTTC. The encoded protein is CASSPNTGHEQYF.

This clone has just one count. The rearrangement joins TRBV27 to TRBJ2-5, with D maybe TRBD2 (6 bases). The CDR3 length is 15 residues. The ends were cut back, 2 bases at V and 2 bases at J, with 12 bases in the middle. Germline V lookup: CDR1 MNHEY, CDR2 SMNVEV (reference sequence). The CDR3 sequence is CASSLLATLQETQYF. The CDR3 DNA reads as TGTGCCAGCAGTTTACTAGCGACTCTACAAGAGACCCAGTACTTC.

The genes are TRBV6-6 and TRBJ2-3; a weak D match, TRBD2 (5 bases). The CDR3 has 15 residues. Germline V lookup: CDR1 MNHNY, CDR2 SVGAGI (reference sequence). V was trimmed by 4 bases and J by 3 bases, leaving 14 bases between them. In DNA, the CDR3 is TGTGCCAGCAGTTTAGGGAGATTAGGGACAGATACGCAGTATTTT. Translation: CASSLGRLGTDTQYF.

CDR3 in amino acids: CSVVPSGANVLTF. The CDR3 nucleotides are TGCAGCGTTGTACCCTCTGGGGCCAACGTCCTGACTTTC. The chain joins TRBV29-1 to TRBJ2-6, with D hard to call. Deletions cut 4 bases from V and 0 bases from J, with 4 bases between. The CDR3 extends over 13 amino acids. Looked up from germline, CDR1 is SQVTM and CDR2 is ANQGSEA.

This clone was seen only a few times. The chain uses TRBV27 and TRBJ2-2, with 9 nucleotides matching TRBD1. Germline V gene sequence: CDR1 MNHEY, CDR2 SMNVEV (reference sequence). V lost 8 bases and J lost 6; bases outside the gene matches: 7. This CDR3 contains 14 residues. Here the CDR3 DNA reads TGTGCCAGCGCCCCGGGACAGGGTTCCGGGGAGCTGTTTTTT. Its translation: CASAPGQGSGELFF.

The V call is TRBV27, the J call TRBJ2-7, with TRBD2 as a possible D gene (5 bases). This CDR3 contains 14 residues. V lost 3 bases and J 2 bases, leaving 11 bases between the germline ends. Germline CDR1 and CDR2: MNHEY and SMNVEV (reference sequence). The CDR3 is CASSFGSATYEQYF. DNA for the CDR3: TGTGCCAGCAGTTTTGGTAGCGCTACCTACGAGCAGTACTTC.

The chain couples TRBV6-5 to TRBJ2-7; D is perhaps TRBD2 (7 bases). Germline V CDR1 and CDR2: MNHEY, SVGAGI. Trimming took off 0 bases at V and 2 bases at J, with 14 bases between the two ends. This CDR3 is 16 amino acids long. This CDR3 is CASSYSLRGGTYEQYF. As DNA, the CDR3 is TGTGCCAGCAGTTACTCGTTGAGGGGGGGGACCTACGAGCAGTACTTC.

This chain links TRBV5-1 with TRBJ2-3, with TRBD1 identical over 9 bases. Germline assignment: CDR1 SGHRS and CDR2 YFSETQ. This CDR3 comprises 16 residues. J lost 4 bases, V lost 0 bases, and 6 bases had no gene match. In DNA form, the CDR3 reads TGCGCCAGCAGCTTGGAGACAGGGGGGCAGGCAGATACGCAGTATTTT. Translation: CASSLETGGQADTQYF.

This clone was seen once. V gene TRBV5-5 combines with J gene TRBJ2-7; possible D gene TRBD1, 5 bases. V gave up 0 bases and J gave up 0 bases, with 13 bases separating them. The CDR3 contains 16 residues. Germline CDR1 is SGHKS and CDR2 is YYEKEE (reference sequence). CDR3: CASSLATTESSYEQYF. CDR3 in DNA: TGTGCCAGCAGCTTGGCCACGACAGAGAGCTCCTACGAGCAGTACTTC.

The chain employs TRBV28 and TRBJ2-2; D gene unclear. Between the trimmed V and J ends, which lost 5 bases and 0 bases, there was a span of 10 bases. The germline V gene encodes CDR1 MDHEN and CDR2 SYDVKM. The length of the CDR3 is 15 residues. In nucleotides, the CDR3 is TGTGCCAGCAGTAGAGGCACAACGAACACCGGGGAGCTGTTTTTT. Translation gives CASSRGTTNTGELFF.

The V call is TRBV30, the J call TRBJ2-7; 8 bases match TRBD1. Trimming removed 4 bases from V and 5 bases from J; junction bases left unmatched: 1. The length of the CDR3 is 11 residues. Germline loops: CDR1 GTSNPN, CDR2 SVGIG (reference sequence). CDR3 DNA sequence: TGTGCCTGGACAGGGGGCAACGAGCAGTACTTC. This encodes CAWTGGNEQYF.

This clone was seen repeatedly, ten times or more. The sample holds other DNA sequences that translate to the same CDR3. The rearrangement joins TRBV6-5 to TRBJ2-5, with 13 bases fitting TRBD2. The CDR3 extends over 14 amino acids. V gave up 8 bases and J gave up 5 bases; unmatched junction bases: 5. Germline V lookup: CDR1 MNHEY, CDR2 SVGAGI. The CDR3 loop reads CASRTSGRMETQYF. CDR3 DNA sequence: TGTGCCAGCCGGACTAGCGGGAGAATGGAGACCCAGTACTTC.

The gene calls are TRBV11-2 and TRBJ1-2; D remains ambiguous. The CDR3 runs to 15 residues. Trimming removed 3 bases at V and 3 bases at J, with 14 bases between. Germline V gene data show CDR1 as SGHAT and CDR2 as FQNNGV. CDR3 in DNA: TGTGCCAGCAGCTTTTATGAGGGCCACTACTATGGCTACACCTTC. Translated: CASSFYEGHYYGYTF.

This chain connects TRBV28 to TRBJ2-2, with 8 bases matching TRBD1. This CDR3 contains 15 residues. CDR1 and CDR2 from the germline V gene are MDHEN and SYDVKM. The V gene end was trimmed by 7 bases and the J gene end by 2 bases; junction bases not matched to a gene: 6. The CDR3 region has the DNA TGTGCCAGCAAGGTCCAGGGGGCCAACACCGGGGAGCTGTTTTTT. This gives the protein CASKVQGANTGELFF.

The chain employs TRBV27 and TRBJ2-7, with 9 nucleotides matching TRBD2. V dropped 2 bases and J dropped 2; count of bases not matched to a gene: 4. Germline values: CDR1 MNHEY, CDR2 SMNVEV (reference sequence). The CDR3 consists of 15 residues. Here the CDR3 reads CASSLLTSGPYEQYF. CDR3 DNA: TGTGCCAGCAGTTTACTGACTAGCGGCCCCTACGAGCAGTACTTC.

The chain employs TRBV5-1 and TRBJ2-1, with unresolved D. Trimming took off 4 bases at V and 7 bases at J, with 9 bases between the two ends. The CDR3 covers 12 residues. The germline CDR1 and CDR2 sequences are SGHRS and YFSETQ. Written as DNA, the CDR3 is TGCGCCAGCAGCCCCGTAGGAAATGAGCAGTTCTTC. This gives the protein CASSPVGNEQFF.

J is TRBJ1-5 and V is TRBV28, with unresolved D. Trimming shortened V by 2 bases and J by 5 bases, and 13 bases separated the two germline ends. Germline CDR1 MDHEN, CDR2 SYDVKM. This CDR3 spans 15 amino acids. CDR3: CASSLIGNSDQPQHF. The CDR3 nucleotides are TGTGCCAGCAGTTTAATTGGGAATTCTGATCAGCCCCAGCATTTT.

V and J are TRBV11-2 and TRBJ2-7, with D possibly TRBD1 on 6 matching bases. V was cut by 5 bases and J by 3 bases, with 17 bases left in between. This CDR3 spans 15 amino acids. From germline, CDR1 is SGHAT and CDR2 FQNNGV. For the CDR3, the DNA is TGTGCCAGCAGCGAAGGGTACCAGGGGAGCTACGAGCAGTACTTC. This encodes CASSEGYQGSYEQYF. The entire variable domain, with the rest obtained from reference TRBV11-2 and TRBJ2-7, is as follows: EAGVAQSPRYKIIEKRQSVAFWCNPISGHATLYWYQQILGQGPKLLIQFQNNGVVDDSQLPKDRFSAERLKGVDSTLKIQPAKLEDSAVYLCASSEGYQGSYEQYFGPGTRLTVT.

The chain links TRBV5-4 to TRBJ2-2; no definite D call. Germline assignment: CDR1 SGHNT and CDR2 YYREEE (reference sequence). Trimming shortened V by 0 bases and J by 2 bases, and 5 bases separated the two germline ends. The CDR3 totals 14 residues. The DNA of the CDR3 is TGTGCCAGCAGCTTGGCCGTAAACACCGGGGAGCTGTTTTTT. This translates into CASSLAVNTGELFF.

The chain uses TRBV28 and TRBJ1-1; unclear D gene. Germline CDR1 is MDHEN and CDR2 is SYDVKM. The V gene lost 2 bases and the J gene lost 5 bases, with 9 bases spanning the gap. The CDR3 has 13 residues. The chain's CDR3 is CASSLGRETEAFF. In DNA, the CDR3 is TGTGCCAGCAGTTTAGGGCGGGAAACTGAAGCTTTCTTT.

The chain combines TRBV4-1 with TRBJ1-1; possibly TRBD1 for D (5 bases). Per germline, CDR1 MGHRA and CDR2 YSYEKL. V was pared by 4 bases and J by 1 base, with 16 bases between. The CDR3 contains 16 residues. The CDR3 is CASSRRDQGWNTEAFF. CDR3 nucleotide sequence: TGCGCCAGCAGCCGCCGGGACCAGGGATGGAACACTGAAGCTTTCTTT.

The rearrangement links TRBV28 to TRBJ2-7; a possible D gene is TRBD2 (6 bases). The V gene lost 4 bases and the J gene lost 4 bases, with 17 bases spanning the gap. The CDR3 spans 15 residues. The germline V gene encodes CDR1 MDHEN and CDR2 SYDVKM. The DNA of the CDR3 is TGTGCCAGCAGTTCGAGACTAGTTTCGGCTTACGAGCAGTACTTC. Protein product: CASSSRLVSAYEQYF.

With respect to this clone: The identical CDR3 is also encoded by other nucleotide sequences in the sample. The chain couples TRBV2 to TRBJ2-1, with TRBD2 identical over 7 bases. V trimming: 6 bases; J trimming: 10 bases; junction bases outside the gene matches: 0. The CDR3 totals 10 residues. Germline V gene data show CDR1 as SNHLY and CDR2 as FYNNEI. In DNA, the CDR3 is TGTGCCAGCAGCGGGAGGGAGCAGTTCTTC. Its translation: CASSGREQFF.

The rearrangement links TRBV2 to TRBJ1-3; D unresolved. V gave up 1 base and J gave up 0 bases, with 4 bases separating them. In germline, CDR1 is SNHLY, CDR2 FYNNEI. The CDR3 consists of 14 residues. This CDR3 is CASSEVTSGNTIYF. As DNA, the CDR3 is TGTGCCAGCAGTGAAGTGACCTCTGGAAACACCATATATTTT. Based on the CDR3 plus reference TRBV2 and TRBJ1-3, the full variable domain is EPEVTQTPSHQVTQMGQEVILRCVPISNHLYFYWYRQILGQKVEFLVSFYNNEISEKSEIFDDQFSVERPDGSNFTLKIRSTKLEDSAMYFCASSEVTSGNTIYFGEGSWLTVV.

The chain joins TRBV19 to TRBJ2-3; TRBD1 aligns across 8 bases. The CDR3 totals 18 residues. CDR1 and CDR2 from the germline V gene are LNHDA and SQIVND (reference sequence). After removal of 3 bases from V and 2 bases from J, the junction contained 13 bases not matched to a gene. CDR3 nucleotide sequence: TGTGCCAGTAGTATGGGGGCGACAGGGGTCGAATACACAGATACGCAGTATTTT. Translation: CASSMGATGVEYTDTQYF.